This TCR beta chain was documented in a study of shared clonotypes between healthy human individuals. Germline lookup yields CDR1 SGHNT and CDR2 YENEEA. The CDR3 totals 13 residues. The V and J ends lost 6 bases and 3 bases, in that order; junction bases with no gene match: 5. As processed by the authors: ImmunoSEQ yielded junction-only sequences lacking quality scores, so filtering differed. Using immunoSEQ multiplex PCR, the repertoire was profiled, and TCRdb retains in-frame clones only, with some absent. The D gene and trimming were derived from the DNA, and the V and J assignments and clone size from that table. The sample lists a few million clones; about 90% were seen once.

The clonotype originates from a man aged 18 to 35 in good health. Some clones in this sample may be carry-over from other donors' samples. V usage is TRBV11-3 and J usage is TRBJ2-7; TRBD1 matches at 7 bases. Material for sequencing was naive CD4+ T cells from PBMCs. Noted subset: CD45RA+ positively selected. CDR3 in DNA: TGTGCCAGCAGTTGGGACAGCAACTACGAGCAGTACTTC. Amino acids: CASSWDSNYEQYF.